One and the same sample provided the 2 T cell receptor beta chains below, sequenced in a study of control samples from healthy donors and cancer patients. This table comes from immunoSEQ multiplex PCR, and its TCRdb copy is limited to in-frame clones, with some not included. The sample consists of tens of thousands of clones, roughly 84% of them appearing once. The specimen sequenced was PBMCs. The origin of the receptors is a man in his 70s with lung cancer.

The rearrangement links TRBV5-1 to TRBJ2-3; 14 bases line up with TRBD2. Germline CDR1 and CDR2: SGHRS and YFSETQ. V lost 2 bases to trimming and J lost 5 bases; unmatched junction nucleotides: 4. The CDR3 spans 16 residues. CDR3 sequence (DNA): TGCGCCAGCAGCTTAACCGGGACTAGCGGGGGAGATACGCAGTATTTT. The encoded protein is CASSLTGTSGGDTQYF.

This chain joins TRBV7-9 and TRBJ1-1; D remains unclear. There are 12 residues in the CDR3. From germline, CDR1 is SEHNR and CDR2 FQNEAQ (reference sequence). V was trimmed by 5 bases and J by 3 bases, leaving 7 bases between them. The CDR3 DNA is TGTGCCAGCAGCCCCACAGACACTGAAGCTTTCTTT. Amino acid sequence: CASSPTDTEAFF.